This T cell receptor (beta chain) was identified in a study of blood T cells in healthy people across ages. Study conclusions and caveats: Higher naive T cell percentage went strongly together with higher TCR beta diversity.

This CDR3 comprises 15 residues. Trimming removed 7 bases from V and 5 bases from J; junction bases left unmatched: 13. Germline CDR1 and CDR2: SNHLY and FYNNEI. This clonotype turned up a few times. What it binds is unknown. RNA extraction gave at least 5 micrograms of total RNA per sample. Combining a sample-barcoded 5' primer with a J-beta primer mix, a second PCR ran for roughly 7 to 12 cycles. From the 5' RACE reads, TCRdb called clonotypes with MiXCR, one entry per CDR3 protein. The sample has 550,000 to 750,000 distinct CDR3 sequences; under 25% are singletons. The V call is TRBV2, the J call TRBJ2-7, with 8 bases aligning to TRBD2. The source of this sequence is a man aged 65 to 79 in good health. Sequences were obtained from blood. The CDR3 sequence is CASNPPAGAAHEQYF. The CDR3 coding sequence is TGTGCCAGCAACCCCCCAGCGGGAGCCGCCCACGAGCAGTACTTC.